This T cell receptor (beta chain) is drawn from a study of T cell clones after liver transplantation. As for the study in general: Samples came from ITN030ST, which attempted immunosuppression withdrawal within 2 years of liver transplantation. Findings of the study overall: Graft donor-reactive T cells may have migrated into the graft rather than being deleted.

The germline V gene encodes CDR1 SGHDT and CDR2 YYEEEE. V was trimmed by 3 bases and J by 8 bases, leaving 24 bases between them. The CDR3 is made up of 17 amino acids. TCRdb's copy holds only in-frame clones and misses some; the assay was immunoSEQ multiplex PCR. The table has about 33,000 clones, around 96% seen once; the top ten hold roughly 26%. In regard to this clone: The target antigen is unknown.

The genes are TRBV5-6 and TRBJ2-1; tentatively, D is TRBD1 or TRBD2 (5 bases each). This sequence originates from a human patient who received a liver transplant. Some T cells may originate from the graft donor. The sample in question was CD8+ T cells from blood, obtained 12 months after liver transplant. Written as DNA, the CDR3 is TGTGCCAGCAGCTCCACGGGACCTTCCTACTCCGTGTATGAGCAGTTCTTC. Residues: CASSSTGPSYSVYEQFF.